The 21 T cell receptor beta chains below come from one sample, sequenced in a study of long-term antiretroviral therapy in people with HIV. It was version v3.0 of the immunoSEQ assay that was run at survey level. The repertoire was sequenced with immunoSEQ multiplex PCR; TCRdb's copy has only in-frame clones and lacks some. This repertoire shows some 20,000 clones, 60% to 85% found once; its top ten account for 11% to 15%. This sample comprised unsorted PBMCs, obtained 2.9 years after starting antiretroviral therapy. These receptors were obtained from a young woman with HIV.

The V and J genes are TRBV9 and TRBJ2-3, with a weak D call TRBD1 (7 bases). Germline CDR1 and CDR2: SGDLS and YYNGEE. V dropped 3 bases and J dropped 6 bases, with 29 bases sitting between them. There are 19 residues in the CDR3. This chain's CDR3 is CASSGKGRGRGVLRDTQYF. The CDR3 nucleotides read TGTGCCAGCAGCGGAAAAGGAAGAGGCAGGGGGGTACTCAGGGATACGCAGTATTTT.

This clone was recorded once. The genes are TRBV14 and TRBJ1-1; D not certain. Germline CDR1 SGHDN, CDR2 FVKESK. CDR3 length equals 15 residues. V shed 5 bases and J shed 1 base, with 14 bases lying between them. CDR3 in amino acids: CASSTQVSGNTEAFF. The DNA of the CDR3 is TGTGCCAGCAGCACTCAGGTCAGCGGGAACACTGAAGCTTTCTTT.

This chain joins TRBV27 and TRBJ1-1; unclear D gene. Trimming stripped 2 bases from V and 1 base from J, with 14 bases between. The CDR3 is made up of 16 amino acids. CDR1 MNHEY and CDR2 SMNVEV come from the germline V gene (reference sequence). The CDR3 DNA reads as TGTGCCAGCAGTTTAGAGCATGACCGGGCGAACACTGAAGCTTTCTTT. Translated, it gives CASSLEHDRANTEAFF.

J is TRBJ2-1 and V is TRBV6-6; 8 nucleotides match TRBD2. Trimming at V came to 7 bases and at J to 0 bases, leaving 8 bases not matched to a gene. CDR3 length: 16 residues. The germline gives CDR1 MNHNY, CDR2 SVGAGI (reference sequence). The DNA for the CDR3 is TGTGCCAGCACCAGATCCGGGGGGGGCTCCTACAATGAGCAGTTCTTC. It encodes CASTRSGGGSYNEQFF.

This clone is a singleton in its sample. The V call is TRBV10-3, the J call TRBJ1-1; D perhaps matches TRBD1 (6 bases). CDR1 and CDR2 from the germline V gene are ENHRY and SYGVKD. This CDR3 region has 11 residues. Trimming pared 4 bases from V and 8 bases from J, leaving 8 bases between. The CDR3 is CAISAGTEAFF. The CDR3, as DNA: TGTGCCATCAGTGCGGGGACAGAAGCTTTCTTT.

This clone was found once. The CDR3 nucleotides are TGTGCCAGTAGCAACCGGGACCGCCATTACAATGAGCAGTTCTTC. This gives the protein CASSNRDRHYNEQFF. This chain connects TRBV19 to TRBJ2-1; D tentatively reads TRBD1 or TRBD2 (5 bases each). V lost 6 bases to trimming and J lost 4 bases, with 16 bases between them. Germline lookup yields CDR1 LNHDA and CDR2 SQIVND (reference sequence). The CDR3 is 15 amino acids.

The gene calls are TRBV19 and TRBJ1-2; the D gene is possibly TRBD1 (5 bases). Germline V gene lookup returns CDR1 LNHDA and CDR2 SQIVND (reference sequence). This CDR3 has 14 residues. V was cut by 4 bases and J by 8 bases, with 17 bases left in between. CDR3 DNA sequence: TGTGCCAGTAGTACCATGGGGCAGGCGGGGGGCTACACCTTC. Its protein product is CASSTMGQAGGYTF.

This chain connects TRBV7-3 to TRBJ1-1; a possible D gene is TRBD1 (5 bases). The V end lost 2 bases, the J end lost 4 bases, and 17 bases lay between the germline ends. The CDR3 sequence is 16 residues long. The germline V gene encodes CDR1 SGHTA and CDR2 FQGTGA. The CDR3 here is CASSLGIGVGATEAFF. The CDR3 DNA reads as TGTGCCAGCAGCTTAGGGATCGGTGTAGGGGCCACTGAAGCTTTCTTT.

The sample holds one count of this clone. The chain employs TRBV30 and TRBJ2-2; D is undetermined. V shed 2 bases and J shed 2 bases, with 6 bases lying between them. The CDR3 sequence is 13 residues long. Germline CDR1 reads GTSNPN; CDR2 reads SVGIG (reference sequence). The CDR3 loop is CAWSMYNTGELFF. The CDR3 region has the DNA TGTGCCTGGAGTATGTACAACACCGGGGAGCTGTTTTTT. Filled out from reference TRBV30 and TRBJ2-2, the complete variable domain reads SQTIHQWPATLVQPVGSPLSLECTVEGTSNPNLYWYRQAAGRGLQLLFYSVGIGQISSEVPQNLSASRPQDRQFILSSKKLLLSDSGFYLCAWSMYNTGELFFGEGSRLTVL.

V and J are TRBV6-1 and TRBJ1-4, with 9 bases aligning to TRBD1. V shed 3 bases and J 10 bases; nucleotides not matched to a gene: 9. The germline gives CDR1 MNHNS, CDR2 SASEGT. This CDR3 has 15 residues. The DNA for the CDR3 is TGTGCCAGCAGTGAGGGGGACAGGGTTTCCGTAAAACTGTTTTTT. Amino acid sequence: CASSEGDRVSVKLFF.

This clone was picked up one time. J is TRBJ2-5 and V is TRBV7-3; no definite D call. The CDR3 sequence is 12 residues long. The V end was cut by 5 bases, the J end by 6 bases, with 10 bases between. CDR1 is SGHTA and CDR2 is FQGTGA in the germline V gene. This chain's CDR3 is CASSENSKTQYF. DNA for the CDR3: TGTGCCAGCAGCGAAAACTCTAAGACCCAGTACTTC.

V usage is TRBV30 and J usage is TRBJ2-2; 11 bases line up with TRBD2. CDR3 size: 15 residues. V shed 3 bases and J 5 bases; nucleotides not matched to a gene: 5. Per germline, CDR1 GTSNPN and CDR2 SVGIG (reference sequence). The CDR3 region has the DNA TGTGCCTGGAGGATTAGCGGGGGGGAGACCGGGGAGCTGTTTTTT. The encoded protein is CAWRISGGETGELFF.

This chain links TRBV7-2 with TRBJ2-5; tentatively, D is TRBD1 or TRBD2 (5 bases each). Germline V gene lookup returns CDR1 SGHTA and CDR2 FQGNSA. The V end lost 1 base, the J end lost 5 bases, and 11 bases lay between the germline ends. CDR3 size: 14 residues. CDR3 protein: CASSLEAGTETQYF. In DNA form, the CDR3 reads TGTGCCAGCAGCTTAGAGGCAGGGACCGAGACCCAGTACTTC. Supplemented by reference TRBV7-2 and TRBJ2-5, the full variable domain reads GAGVSQSPSNKVTEKGKDVELRCDPISGHTALYWYRQSLGQGLEFLIYFQGNSAPDKSGLPSDRFSAERTGGSVSTLTIQRTQQEDSAVYLCASSLEAGTETQYFGPGTRLLVL.

CDR3 in amino acids: CASSVEGGYNSPLHF. CDR3 coding DNA: TGTGCCAGCAGCGTAGAAGGGGGGTATAATTCACCCCTCCACTTT. The J gene is TRBJ1-6, the V gene TRBV9; D possibly corresponds to TRBD1 (6 bases). Germline CDR1 is SGDLS and CDR2 is YYNGEE. The CDR3 covers 15 residues. Trimming shortened V by 0 bases and J by 4 bases, and 8 bases separated the two germline ends.

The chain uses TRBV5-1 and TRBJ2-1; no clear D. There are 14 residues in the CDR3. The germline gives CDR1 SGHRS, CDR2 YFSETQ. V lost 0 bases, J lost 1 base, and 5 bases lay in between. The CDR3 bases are TGCGCCAGCAGCTTGGACGGTTCCTACAATGAGCAGTTCTTC. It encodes CASSLDGSYNEQFF.

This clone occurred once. The CDR3 DNA sequence: TGTGCCAGCAGGACGGGACAGGGGCGGGAAAAACTGTTTTTT. Its translation is CASRTGQGREKLFF. The chain has TRBV2 and TRBJ1-4, with 10 bases fitting TRBD1. The CDR3 runs to 14 residues. Germline trimming cut 6 bases from V and 8 bases from J; bases unmatched to any gene: 6. The germline V gene has CDR1 SNHLY and CDR2 FYNNEI. The complete variable domain, with remaining parts taken from reference TRBV2 and TRBJ1-4, reads EPEVTQTPSHQVTQMGQEVILRCVPISNHLYFYWYRQILGQKVEFLVSFYNNEISEKSEIFDDQFSVERPDGSNFTLKIRSTKLEDSAMYFCASRTGQGREKLFFGSGTQLSVL.

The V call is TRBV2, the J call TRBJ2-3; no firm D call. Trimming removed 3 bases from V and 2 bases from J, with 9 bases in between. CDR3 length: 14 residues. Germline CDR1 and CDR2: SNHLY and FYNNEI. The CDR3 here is CASSESTYTDTQYF. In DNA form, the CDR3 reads TGTGCCAGCAGTGAGAGCACCTACACAGATACGCAGTATTTT.

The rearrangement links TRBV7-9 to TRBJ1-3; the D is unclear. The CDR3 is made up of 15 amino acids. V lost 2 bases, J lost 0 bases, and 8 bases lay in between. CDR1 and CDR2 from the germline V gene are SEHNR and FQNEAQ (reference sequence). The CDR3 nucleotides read TGTGCCAGCAGCTTAAGGCCGAGCTCTGGAAACACCATATATTTT. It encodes CASSLRPSSGNTIYF.

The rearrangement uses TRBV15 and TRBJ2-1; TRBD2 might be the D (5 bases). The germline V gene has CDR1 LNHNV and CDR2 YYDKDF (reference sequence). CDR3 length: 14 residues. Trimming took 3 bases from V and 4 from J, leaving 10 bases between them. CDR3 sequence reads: CATSSDGNYNEQFF. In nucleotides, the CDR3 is TGTGCCACCAGCAGTGACGGGAATTACAATGAGCAGTTCTTC. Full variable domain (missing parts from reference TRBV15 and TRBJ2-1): DAMVIQNPRYQVTQFGKPVTLSCSQTLNHNVMYWYQQKSSQAPKLLFHYYDKDFNNEADTPDNFQSRRPNTSFCFLDIRSPGLGDTAMYLCATSSDGNYNEQFFGPGTRLTVL.

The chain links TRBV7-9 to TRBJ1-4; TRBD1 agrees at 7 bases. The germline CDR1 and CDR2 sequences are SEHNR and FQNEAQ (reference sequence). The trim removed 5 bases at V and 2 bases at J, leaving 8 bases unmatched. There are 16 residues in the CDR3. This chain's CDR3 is CASSQGTENTNEKLFF. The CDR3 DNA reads TGTGCCAGCAGCCAAGGGACAGAGAATACTAATGAAAAACTGTTTTTT.

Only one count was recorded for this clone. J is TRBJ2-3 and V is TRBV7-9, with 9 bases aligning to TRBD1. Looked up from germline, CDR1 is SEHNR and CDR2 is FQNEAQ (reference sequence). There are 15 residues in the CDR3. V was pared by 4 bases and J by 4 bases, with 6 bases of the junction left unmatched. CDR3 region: CASSYAGTGPDTQYF. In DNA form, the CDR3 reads TGTGCCAGCAGCTACGCCGGGACAGGGCCAGATACGCAGTATTTT.